One sample yielded the 11 T cell receptor beta chains listed below, sequenced in a study of naive CD8 T cells in extremely preterm neonates. Using immunoSEQ multiplex PCR, the repertoire was profiled, and TCRdb retains in-frame clones only, with some absent. The sample lists about 4,900 clones, roughly 97% occurring once. Cord blood came from elective full-term cesareans at roughly 35-42 weeks without labor or membrane rupture. The sequenced sample consisted of naive CD8+ T cells from cord blood. These receptors were obtained from a newborn in good health.

V is TRBV7-2 and J is TRBJ1-5; TRBD1 matches at 7 bases. This CDR3 is 16 amino acids long. J was trimmed by 0 bases and V by 3 bases; bases with no gene match: 5. Germline V gene sequence: CDR1 SGHTA, CDR2 FQGNSA. CDR3 sequence: CASSLGTAYSNQPQHF. DNA for the CDR3: TGTGCCAGCAGCTTGGGGACAGCTTATAGCAATCAGCCCCAGCATTTT.

The chain couples TRBV7-9 to TRBJ2-2; 12 bases line up with TRBD2. The CDR3 covers 17 residues. V lost 2 bases and J lost 4; bases outside the gene matches: 5. CDR1 is SEHNR, CDR2 FQNEAQ, per germline (reference sequence). CDR3 amino acids: CASSLLAGGPGTGELFF. DNA for the CDR3: TGTGCCAGCAGCTTACTAGCGGGAGGGCCGGGCACCGGGGAGCTGTTTTTT.

V usage is TRBV2 and J usage is TRBJ1-5; possible D gene TRBD1, 6 bases. Germline V gene data show CDR1 as SNHLY and CDR2 as FYNNEI. Trimming stripped 6 bases from V and 1 base from J, with 10 bases between. The CDR3 is 14 amino acids. CDR3 loop: CASRQGGSNQPQHF. DNA for the CDR3: TGTGCCAGCAGACAGGGCGGAAGCAATCAGCCCCAGCATTTT.

The chain couples TRBV11-2 to TRBJ2-3; 11 positions agree with TRBD2. The germline V gene encodes CDR1 SGHAT and CDR2 FQNNGV. This CDR3 is built from 15 residues. The V segment lost 5 bases and the J segment 11 bases; nucleotides outside the gene matches: 12. The CDR3 bases are TGTGCCAGCAGCCAGGGACTAGCGGAGGCGTGGGGGCAGTATTTT. Its protein product is CASSQGLAEAWGQYF. Supplemented by reference TRBV11-2 and TRBJ2-3, the full variable domain reads EAGVAQSPRYKIIEKRQSVAFWCNPISGHATLYWYQQILGQGPKLLIQFQNNGVVDDSQLPKDRFSAERLKGVDSTLKIQPAKLEDSAVYLCASSQGLAEAWGQYFGPGTRLTVL.

This clone was counted once. This chain joins TRBV29-1 and TRBJ2-1, with D hard to call. Per germline, CDR1 SQVTM and CDR2 ANQGSEA. The CDR3 totals 12 residues. V lost 6 bases to trimming and J lost 4 bases, with 10 bases between them. The CDR3 sequence is CSVRLGYNEQFF. In DNA form, the CDR3 reads TGCAGCGTCCGCCTAGGATACAATGAGCAGTTCTTC.

The V and J genes are TRBV19 and TRBJ2-2; TRBD1 agrees at 7 bases. The CDR3 length is 15 residues. Germline values: CDR1 LNHDA, CDR2 SQIVND (reference sequence). The J segment lost 0 bases and the V segment lost 8 bases, leaving 6 bases of the junction unmatched. DNA of the CDR3: TGTGCCAGTTATGGGACAGTCACGAACACCGGGGAGCTGTTTTTT. It encodes CASYGTVTNTGELFF.

The V gene is TRBV9, the J gene TRBJ2-3, with TRBD1 matching over 7 bases. V trimming: 3 bases; J trimming: 0 bases; junction bases outside the gene matches: 4. This CDR3 contains 15 residues. In germline, CDR1 is SGDLS, CDR2 YYNGEE. CDR3 sequence: CASSAGQASTDTQYF. CDR3 nucleotides: TGTGCCAGCAGCGCCGGACAGGCTAGCACAGATACGCAGTATTTT.

The CDR3 here is CASSLRGQDHGTYGYTF. For the CDR3, the DNA is TGTGCCAGCAGCTTAAGGGGACAGGATCACGGTACCTATGGCTACACCTTC. This sequence joins TRBV7-6 and TRBJ1-2; 8 nucleotides agree with TRBD1. The J segment lost 4 bases and the V segment lost 2 bases, leaving 12 bases of the junction unmatched. Germline assignment: CDR1 SGHVS and CDR2 FNYEAQ. CDR3 length equals 17 residues.

The chain is built from TRBV5-6 and TRBJ2-4; 11 positions match TRBD1. J lost 6 bases, V lost 5 bases, and 4 bases had no gene match. The CDR3 is 14 amino acids. Germline CDR1 reads SGHDT; CDR2 reads YYEEEE. The CDR3 spells CASSSGTGGNIQYF. CDR3 coding DNA: TGTGCCAGCAGTTCCGGGACAGGGGGAAACATTCAGTACTTC.

The gene calls are TRBV19 and TRBJ1-3, with D possibly being TRBD1 (6 bases). Looked up from germline, CDR1 is LNHDA and CDR2 is SQIVND (reference sequence). This CDR3 comprises 15 residues. Trimming shortened V by 2 bases and J by 6 bases, and 14 bases separated the two germline ends. CDR3 amino acids: CASSIWNQGKNTIYF. CDR3 in DNA: TGTGCCAGTAGTATATGGAACCAGGGGAAAAACACCATATATTTT.

This clone appeared once. This rearrangement joins TRBV6-5 to TRBJ2-7; 10 nucleotides match TRBD2. Trimming at V came to 6 bases and at J to 6 bases, leaving 5 bases not matched to a gene. This CDR3 has 13 amino acids. Germline V gene lookup returns CDR1 MNHEY and CDR2 SVGAGI. This CDR3 is CASSSSGRGEQYF. The CDR3, as DNA: TGTGCCAGCAGCTCGAGCGGGAGGGGCGAGCAGTACTTC.